This is a list of T cell receptor beta chains from one sample in a study of regulatory T cells in long-lasting Graves disease. TCRdb ran MiXCR on the multiplex PCR reads and lists one entry per CDR3 protein. This sample carries some 500,000 distinct CDR3 sequences, 13% of them seen once, and the ten largest clones take under 10%. A further study also used this sample, focusing on T cells in Graves' hyperthyroidism and ophthalmopathy.

Sequenced material: peripheral blood mononuclear cells (PBMCs), taken at new diagnosis, from a patient treated with antithyroid drugs. These receptors originate from a man aged 25 to 40 with Graves disease. Both conserved end residues are part of each CDR3. The D gene is left open where the match is weak. The size of a clone is reported for some rows only, either as once, few or many, or as a class for expanded clones.

V gene	D gene	J gene	clone size	CDR3 protein	CDR3 DNA
TRBV19	TRBD2	TRBJ2-1	NA	CASSKVSGRARHNEQFF	TGTGCCAGTAGTAAGGTTAGCGGGAGGGCCAGGCACAATGAGCAGTTCTTC
TRBV5-1	NA	TRBJ1-2	many	CASSLGGAYGYTF	TGTGCCAGCAGTCTTGGGGGCGCGTATGGCTACACCTTC
TRBV20-1	TRBD2	TRBJ2-7	many	CSATSGEASYEQYF	TGCAGTGCTACTAGCGGGGAGGCCTCCTACGAGCAGTACTTC
TRBV12-5	TRBD2	TRBJ2-1	NA	CASGSRTSGRLNEQFF	TGTGCTAGTGGTTCTAGGACTAGCGGGAGATTGAATGAGCAGTTCTTC
TRBV12-3/TRBV12-4	NA	TRBJ2-2	many	CASSLSAANTGELFF	TGTGCCAGCAGTTTATCGGCAGCAAACACCGGGGAGCTGTTTTTT
TRBV5-1	TRBD2	TRBJ2-1	few	CASSGGLAGVPEQFF	TGCGCCAGCAGCGGGGGACTAGCGGGAGTCCCCGAGCAGTTCTTC
TRBV9	TRBD1	TRBJ2-7	NA	CANSLDRGEQYF	TGTGCCAACAGCCTCGACAGGGGCGAGCAGTACTTC
TRBV12-3/TRBV12-4	TRBD1	TRBJ2-3	many	CASSPGTGSTDTQYF	TGTGCCAGCAGCCCCGGGACAGGCAGCACAGATACGCAGTATTTT
TRBV11-2	TRBD2	TRBJ2-7	many	CASSPGGSEQYF	TGTGCCAGCAGCCCGGGGGGTAGCGAGCAGTACTTC
TRBV24-1	NA	TRBJ1-5	NA	CATSAKGGQPQHF	TGTGCCACCAGTGCGAAAGGGGGGCAGCCCCAGCATTTT
TRBV5-1	NA	TRBJ2-3	many	CASSLGQAFDTQYF	TGCGCCAGCAGCTTGGGCCAGGCGTTTGATACGCAGTATTTT
TRBV12-3/TRBV12-4	NA	TRBJ2-7	few	CASSFRDTREQYF	TGTGCCAGCAGTTTCCGGGACACTAGGGAGCAGTACTTC
TRBV24-1	NA	TRBJ2-3	many	CATSSGLYTDTQYF	TGTGCCACCAGTTCCGGACTCTACACAGATACGCAGTATTTT
TRBV7-9	NA	TRBJ2-7	few	CASSLARQGEFVF	TGTGCCAGCAGCTTAGCCCGGCAGGGCGAGTTCGTATTC
TRBV3-1	NA	TRBJ2-7	NA	CASSVGGLVYEQYF	TGTGCCAGCAGCGTGGGAGGTCTAGTCTACGAGCAGTACTTC
TRBV29-1	NA	TRBJ1-5	NA	CSVEGGGNQPQHF	TGCAGCGTTGAAGGGGGGGGCAATCAGCCCCAGCATTTT
TRBV18	TRBD2	TRBJ2-4	few	CASSPPGLAEINIQYF	TGTGCCAGCTCACCACCGGGACTAGCGGAAATAAACATTCAGTACTTC
TRBV5-1	TRBD2	TRBJ2-2	NA	CASSPLLAGQRAGELFF	TGCGCCAGCAGCCCCTTACTAGCGGGACAGCGCGCCGGGGAGCTGTTTTTT
TRBV5-1	NA	TRBJ1-4	few	CASSLDYRALNEKLFF	TGCGCCAGCAGCTTGGACTACAGGGCCCTTAATGAAAAACTGTTTTTT
TRBV5-1	TRBD1	TRBJ2-2	few	CASSLVDRATGELFF	TGCGCCAGCAGCTTGGTGGACAGGGCTACCGGGGAGCTGTTTTTT
TRBV18	NA	TRBJ1-1	few	CASSQWLGPTEAFF	TGTGCCAGCTCACAGTGGCTGGGCCCCACTGAAGCTTTCTTT
TRBV20-1	TRBD2	TRBJ2-3	NA	CSVSSGNLDTDTQYF	TGCAGTGTTAGTAGCGGGAACTTGGACACAGATACGCAGTATTTT
TRBV27	NA	TRBJ1-3	few	CASSFTGSSGNTIYF	TGTGCCAGCAGTTTCACGGGGAGCTCTGGAAACACCATATATTTT
TRBV4-2	TRBD2	TRBJ2-7	few	CASSQGLAGPYEQYF	TGTGCCAGCAGCCAAGGACTAGCGGGACCCTACGAGCAGTACTTC
TRBV12-3/TRBV12-4	TRBD2	TRBJ2-2	many	CASSQAGASGELFF	TGTGCCAGCAGTCAGGCGGGAGCGTCCGGGGAGCTGTTTTTT
TRBV4-1	NA	TRBJ2-7	few	CASSPQVPYEQYF	TGCGCCAGCAGCCCCCAGGTCCCCTACGAGCAGTACTTC